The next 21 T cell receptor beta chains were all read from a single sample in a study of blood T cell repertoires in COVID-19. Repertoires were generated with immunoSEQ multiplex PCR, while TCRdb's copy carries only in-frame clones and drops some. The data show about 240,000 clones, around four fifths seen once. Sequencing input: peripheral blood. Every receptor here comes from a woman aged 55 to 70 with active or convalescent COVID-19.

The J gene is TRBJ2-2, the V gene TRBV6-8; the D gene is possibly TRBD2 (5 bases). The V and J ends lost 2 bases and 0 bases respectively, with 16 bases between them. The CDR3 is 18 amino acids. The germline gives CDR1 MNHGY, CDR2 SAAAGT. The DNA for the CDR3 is TGTGCCAGCAGTTACCTTTGGCGTCGGGATCCGAACACCGGGGAGCTGTTTTTT. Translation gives CASSYLWRRDPNTGELFF.

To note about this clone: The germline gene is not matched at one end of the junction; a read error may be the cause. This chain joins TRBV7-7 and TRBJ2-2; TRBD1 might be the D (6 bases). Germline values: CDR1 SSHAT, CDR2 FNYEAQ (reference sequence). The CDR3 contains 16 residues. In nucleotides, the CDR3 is TGTGCTAGCAGCTTAGGGTCCCGACAGGACACCGGGGAGCTGTTTTTT. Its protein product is CASSLGSRQDTGELFF.

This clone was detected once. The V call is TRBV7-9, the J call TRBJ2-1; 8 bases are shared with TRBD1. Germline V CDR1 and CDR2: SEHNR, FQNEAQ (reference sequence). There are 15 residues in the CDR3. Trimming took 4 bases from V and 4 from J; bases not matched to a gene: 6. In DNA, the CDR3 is TGTGCCAGCAGCTCCTCAGGGGGCGGGTACAATGAGCAGTTCTTC. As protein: CASSSSGGGYNEQFF. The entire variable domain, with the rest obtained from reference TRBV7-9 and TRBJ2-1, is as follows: DTGVSQNPRHKITKRGQNVTFRCDPISEHNRLYWYRQTLGQGPEFLTYFQNEAQLEKSRLLSDRFSAERPKGSFSTLEIQRTEQGDSAMYLCASSSSGGGYNEQFFGPGTRLTVL.

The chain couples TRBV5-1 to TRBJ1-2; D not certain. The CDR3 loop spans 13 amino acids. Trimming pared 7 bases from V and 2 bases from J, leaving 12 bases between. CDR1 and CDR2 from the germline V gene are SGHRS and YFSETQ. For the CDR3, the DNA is TGCGCCAGCGCTTTCGGGAAGAACTATGGCTACACCTTC. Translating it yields CASAFGKNYGYTF.

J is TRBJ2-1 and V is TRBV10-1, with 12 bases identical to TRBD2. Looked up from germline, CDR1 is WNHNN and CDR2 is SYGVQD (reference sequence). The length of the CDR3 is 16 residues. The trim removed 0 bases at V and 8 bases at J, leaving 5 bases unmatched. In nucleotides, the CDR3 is TGCGCCAGCAGTGAGTCTTCTAGCGGGGGGGCCGATGAGCAGTTCTTC. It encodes CASSESSSGGADEQFF.

The CDR3, as DNA: TGCGCCAGCAGCCAAGATACCGCAGGGAACACTGAAGCTTTCTTT. Its translation is CASSQDTAGNTEAFF. This sequence joins TRBV4-1 and TRBJ1-1, with no clear D. The V end was cut by 0 bases, the J end by 1 base, with 9 bases between. The CDR3 consists of 15 residues. Germline V gives CDR1 MGHRA, CDR2 YSYEKL.

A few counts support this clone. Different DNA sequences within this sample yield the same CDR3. This chain's CDR3 is CASSIQGSYNSPLHF. The CDR3 DNA reads TGTGCCAGTAGTATACAGGGCTCCTATAATTCACCCCTCCACTTT. The V and J genes are TRBV19 and TRBJ1-6, with D tentatively TRBD1 (5 bases). Trimming removed 2 bases at V and 0 bases at J, with 5 bases between. Germline assignment: CDR1 LNHDA and CDR2 SQIVND (reference sequence). The CDR3 totals 15 residues.

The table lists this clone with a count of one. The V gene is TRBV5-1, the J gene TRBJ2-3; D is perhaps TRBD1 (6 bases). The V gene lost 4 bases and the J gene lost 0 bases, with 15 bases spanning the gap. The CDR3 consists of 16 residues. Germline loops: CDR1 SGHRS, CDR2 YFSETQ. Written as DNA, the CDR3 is TGCGCCAGCAGCCCGTTACCAGGGGTCAGCACAGATACGCAGTATTTT. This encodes CASSPLPGVSTDTQYF.

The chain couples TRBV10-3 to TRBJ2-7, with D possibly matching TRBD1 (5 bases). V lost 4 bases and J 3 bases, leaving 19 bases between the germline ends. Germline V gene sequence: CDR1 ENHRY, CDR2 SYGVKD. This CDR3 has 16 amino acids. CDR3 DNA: TGTGCCATCAGTGCACGGTCGACAGTGCCACTCTACGAGCAGTACTTC. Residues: CAISARSTVPLYEQYF.

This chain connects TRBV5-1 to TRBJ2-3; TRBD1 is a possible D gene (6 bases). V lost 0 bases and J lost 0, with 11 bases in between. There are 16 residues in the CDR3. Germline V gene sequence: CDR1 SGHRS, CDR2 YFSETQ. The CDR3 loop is CASSLGTESSTDTQYF. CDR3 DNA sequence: TGCGCCAGCAGCTTGGGGACAGAATCTAGCACAGATACGCAGTATTTT.

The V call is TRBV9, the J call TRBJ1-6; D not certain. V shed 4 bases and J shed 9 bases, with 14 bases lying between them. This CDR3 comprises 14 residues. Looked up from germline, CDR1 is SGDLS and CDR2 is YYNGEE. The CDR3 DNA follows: TGTGCCAGCAGCCCAGAGGGAGGTGGTTCACCCCTCCACTTT. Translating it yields CASSPEGGGSPLHF.

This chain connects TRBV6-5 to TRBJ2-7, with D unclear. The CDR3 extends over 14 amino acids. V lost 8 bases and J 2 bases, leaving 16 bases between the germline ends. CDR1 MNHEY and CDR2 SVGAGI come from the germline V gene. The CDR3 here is CASFDTAKTYEQYF. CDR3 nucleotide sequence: TGTGCCAGCTTCGACACCGCAAAGACCTACGAGCAGTACTTC.

Here the CDR3 DNA reads TGTGCCAGCAGATCGCCGGGAGACCTCACTGAAGCTTTCTTT. Amino acids: CASRSPGDLTEAFF. The V gene is TRBV5-4, the J gene TRBJ1-1; D ambiguous. CDR3 length: 14 amino acids. Per the germline V gene, CDR1 is SGHNT and CDR2 is YYREEE (reference sequence). The ends were cut back, 5 bases at V and 4 bases at J, with 15 bases in the middle. Complete variable domain (other parts from reference TRBV5-4 and TRBJ1-1): ETGVTQSPTHLIKTRGQQVTLRCSSQSGHNTVSWYQQALGQGPQFIFQYYREEENGRGNFPPRFSGLQFPNYSSELNVNALELDDSALYLCASRSPGDLTEAFFGQGTRLTVV.

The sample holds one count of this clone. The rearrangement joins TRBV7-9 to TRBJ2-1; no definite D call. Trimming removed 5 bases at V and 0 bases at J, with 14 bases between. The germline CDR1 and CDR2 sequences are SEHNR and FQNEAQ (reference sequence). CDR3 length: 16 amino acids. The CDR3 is CASSASLGGSYNEQFF. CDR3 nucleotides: TGTGCCAGCAGCGCATCACTCGGCGGCTCCTACAATGAGCAGTTCTTC.

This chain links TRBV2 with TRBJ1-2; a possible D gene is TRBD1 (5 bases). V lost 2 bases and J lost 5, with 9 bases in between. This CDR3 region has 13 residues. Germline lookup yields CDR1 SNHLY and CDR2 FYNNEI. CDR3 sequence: CASSELGVYGYTF. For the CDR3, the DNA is TGTGCCAGCAGTGAATTAGGGGTTTATGGCTACACCTTC.

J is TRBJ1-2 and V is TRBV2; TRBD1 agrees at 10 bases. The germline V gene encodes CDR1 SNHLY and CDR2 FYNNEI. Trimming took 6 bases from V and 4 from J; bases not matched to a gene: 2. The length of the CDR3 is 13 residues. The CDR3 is CASRTGGIYGYTF. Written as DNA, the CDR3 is TGTGCCAGCAGGACAGGGGGCATCTATGGCTACACCTTC.

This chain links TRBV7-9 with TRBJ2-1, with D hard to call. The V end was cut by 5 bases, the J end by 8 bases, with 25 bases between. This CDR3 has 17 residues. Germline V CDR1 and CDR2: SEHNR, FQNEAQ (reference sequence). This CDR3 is CASSPTPSGSGLDEQFF. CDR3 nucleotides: TGTGCCAGCAGCCCCACGCCTTCCGGGTCCGGGTTGGATGAGCAGTTCTTC.

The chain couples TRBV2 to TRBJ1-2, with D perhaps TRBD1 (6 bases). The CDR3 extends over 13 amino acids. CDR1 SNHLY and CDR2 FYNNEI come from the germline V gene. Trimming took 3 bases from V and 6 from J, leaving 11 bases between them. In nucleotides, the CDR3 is TGTGCCAGCAGTGAGTACAGGGAAGATGGCTACACCTTC. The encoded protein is CASSEYREDGYTF.

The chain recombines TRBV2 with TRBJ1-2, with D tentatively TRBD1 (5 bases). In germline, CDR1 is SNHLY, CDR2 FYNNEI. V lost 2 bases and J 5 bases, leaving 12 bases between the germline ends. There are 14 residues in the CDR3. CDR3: CASSEPTVGYGYTF. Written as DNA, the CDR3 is TGTGCCAGCAGTGAACCGACAGTTGGGTATGGCTACACCTTC.

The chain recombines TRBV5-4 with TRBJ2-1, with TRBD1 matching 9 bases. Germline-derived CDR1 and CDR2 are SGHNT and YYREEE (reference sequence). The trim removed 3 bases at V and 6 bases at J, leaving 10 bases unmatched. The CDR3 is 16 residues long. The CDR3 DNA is TGTGCCAGCAGCTCCAACAGGGGGCTCAGGGGCAATGAGCAGTTCTTC. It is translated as CASSSNRGLRGNEQFF.

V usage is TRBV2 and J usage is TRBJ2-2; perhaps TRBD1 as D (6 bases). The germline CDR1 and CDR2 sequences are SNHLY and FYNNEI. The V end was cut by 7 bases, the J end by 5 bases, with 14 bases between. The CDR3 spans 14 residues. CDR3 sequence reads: CASKWTEITGELFF. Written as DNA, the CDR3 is TGTGCCAGCAAGTGGACAGAGATTACCGGGGAGCTGTTTTTT.